This TCR beta chain was recorded in a study of blood T cell repertoires in COVID-19. Overall study: PBMCs, B-cell-depleted T cells, or T cells were the source of the cDNA or gDNA that made up the material.

In the study's own analysis: The authors estimated nucleated cell counts from reference gene primer amplification. Libraries were prepared by immunoSEQ multiplex PCR; TCRdb keeps only in-frame clonotypes and omits some of them. Clone size and the V and J calls come from that table; the DNA yielded D and trimming. Of over 150,000 clones listed, 83% are singletons. V was clipped by 0 bases and J by 1 base; unmatched bases: 6. Germline CDR1 GTSNPN, CDR2 SVGIG (reference sequence). The CDR3 runs 15 residues. This receptor was taken from a woman aged 70 to 79 who had recovered from COVID-19. Sequenced: peripheral blood. The V and J genes are TRBV30 and TRBJ2-7; 7 nucleotides line up with TRBD2. The CDR3 DNA reads as TGTGCCTGGAGTGTGGTGGCTAGCGGATCCTACGAGCAGTACTTC. It specifies CAWSVVASGSYEQYF.